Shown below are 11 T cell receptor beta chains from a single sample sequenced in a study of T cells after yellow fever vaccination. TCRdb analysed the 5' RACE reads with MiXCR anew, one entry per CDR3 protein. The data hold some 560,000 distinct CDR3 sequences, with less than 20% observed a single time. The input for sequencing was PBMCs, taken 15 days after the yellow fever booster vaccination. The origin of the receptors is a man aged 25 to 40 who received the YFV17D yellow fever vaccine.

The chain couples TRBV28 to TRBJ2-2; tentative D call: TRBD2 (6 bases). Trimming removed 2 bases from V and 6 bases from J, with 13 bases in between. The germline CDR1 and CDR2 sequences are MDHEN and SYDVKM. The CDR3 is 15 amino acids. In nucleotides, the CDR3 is TGTGCCAGCAGTTTAGACGGGGGTGGTGCCGGGGAGCTGTTTTTT. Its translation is CASSLDGGGAGELFF.

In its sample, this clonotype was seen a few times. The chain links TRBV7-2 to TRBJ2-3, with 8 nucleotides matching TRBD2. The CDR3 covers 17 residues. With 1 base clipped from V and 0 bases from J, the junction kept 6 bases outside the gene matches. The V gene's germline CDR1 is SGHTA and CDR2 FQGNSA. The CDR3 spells CASSLVITSGSTDTQYF. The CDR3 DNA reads TGTGCCAGCAGCTTAGTGATAACTAGCGGAAGCACAGATACGCAGTATTTT.

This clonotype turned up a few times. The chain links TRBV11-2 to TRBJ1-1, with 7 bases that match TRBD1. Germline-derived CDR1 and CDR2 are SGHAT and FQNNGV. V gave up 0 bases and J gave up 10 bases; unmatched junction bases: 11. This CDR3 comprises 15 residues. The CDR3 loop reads CASSLETGTASGAFF. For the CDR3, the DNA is TGTGCCAGCAGCTTAGAAACCGGGACAGCCAGCGGAGCTTTCTTT.

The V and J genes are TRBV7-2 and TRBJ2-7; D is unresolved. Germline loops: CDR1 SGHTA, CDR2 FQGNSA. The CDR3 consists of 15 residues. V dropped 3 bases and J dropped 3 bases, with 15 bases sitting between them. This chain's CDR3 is CASSFDHLAGYEQYF. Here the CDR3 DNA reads TGTGCCAGCAGCTTCGATCATCTGGCCGGCTACGAGCAGTACTTC.

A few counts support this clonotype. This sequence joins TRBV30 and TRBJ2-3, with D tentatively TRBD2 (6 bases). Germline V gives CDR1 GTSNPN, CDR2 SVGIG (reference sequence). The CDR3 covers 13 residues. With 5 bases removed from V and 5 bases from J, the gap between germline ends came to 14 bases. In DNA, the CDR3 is TGTGCCTGGGCCGGAGGGAGCGTAGATACGCAGTATTTT. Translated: CAWAGGSVDTQYF.

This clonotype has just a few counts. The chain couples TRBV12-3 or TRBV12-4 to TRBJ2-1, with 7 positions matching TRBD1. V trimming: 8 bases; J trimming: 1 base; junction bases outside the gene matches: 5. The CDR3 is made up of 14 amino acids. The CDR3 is CASLRQGSYNEQFF. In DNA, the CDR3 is TGTGCCAGCCTTAGACAGGGTTCCTACAATGAGCAGTTCTTC.

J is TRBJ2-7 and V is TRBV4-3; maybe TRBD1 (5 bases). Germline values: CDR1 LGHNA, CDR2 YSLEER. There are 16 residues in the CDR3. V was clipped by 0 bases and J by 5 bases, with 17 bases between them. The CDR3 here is CASSQDLKGFYHEQYF. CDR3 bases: TGCGCCAGCAGCCAAGATTTAAAGGGGTTTTACCACGAGCAGTACTTC.

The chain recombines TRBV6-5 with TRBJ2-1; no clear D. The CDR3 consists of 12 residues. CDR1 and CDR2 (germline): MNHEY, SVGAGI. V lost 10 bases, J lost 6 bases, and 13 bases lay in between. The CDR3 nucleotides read TGTGCCACTCACCGGTTAGGCAATGAGCAGTTCTTC. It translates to CATHRLGNEQFF.

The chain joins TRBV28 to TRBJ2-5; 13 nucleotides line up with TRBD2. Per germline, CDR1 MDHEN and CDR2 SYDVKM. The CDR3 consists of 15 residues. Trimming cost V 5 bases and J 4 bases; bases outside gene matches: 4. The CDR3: CASSQLAGGLETQYF. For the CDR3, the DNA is TGTGCCAGCAGTCAACTAGCGGGAGGGCTAGAGACCCAGTACTTC.

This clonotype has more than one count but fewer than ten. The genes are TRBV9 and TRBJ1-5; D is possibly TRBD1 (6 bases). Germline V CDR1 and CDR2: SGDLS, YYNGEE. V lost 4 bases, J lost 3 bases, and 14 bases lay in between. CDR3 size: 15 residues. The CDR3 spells CASSITGRTNQPQHF. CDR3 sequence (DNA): TGTGCCAGCAGCATCACAGGGAGAACCAATCAGCCCCAGCATTTT.

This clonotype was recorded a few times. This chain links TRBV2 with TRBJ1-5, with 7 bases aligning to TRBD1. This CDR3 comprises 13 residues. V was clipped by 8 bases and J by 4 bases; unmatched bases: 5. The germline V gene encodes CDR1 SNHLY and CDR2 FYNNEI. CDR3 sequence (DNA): TGTGCCAGCGCAGTGACAGGGAATCAGCCCCAGCATTTT. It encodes CASAVTGNQPQHF.